This passage covers 30 T cell receptor beta chains from one sample sequenced in a study of cytomegalovirus exposure and HLA in healthy donors (dated by TCRdb to about 2017). Libraries were made using the immunoSEQ multiplex PCR assay. For the multiplex PCR, a mixture combining 60 forward primers for TCR Vbeta segments and 13 reverse primers for TCR Jbeta segments was used. TCRdb provides this immuneACCESS table in a form limited to in-frame rearrangements. Some clones are lacking; in checked studies, under half of them reflect an unresolved V gene, and why the rest are absent is not known. Here the sample has around 90,000 clones; 65% occur a single time. About 5.4% of the sample is held by the ten biggest clonotypes. The sequenced sample was PBMCs. The source is a boy between 10 and 17 years old in good health and CMV-seropositive.

The CDR3 protein is CASVVGDSSNQPQHF. As DNA, the CDR3 is TGTGCCAGCGTGGTGGGGGACTCTTCCAATCAGCCCCAGCATTTT. The chain joins TRBV28 to TRBJ1-5; D may be TRBD1 (5 bases). This CDR3 has 15 amino acids. Germline V CDR1 and CDR2: MDHEN, SYDVKM. V was pared by 8 bases and J by 3 bases, with 17 bases between.

This clone appeared a few times. The chain is built from TRBV7-9 and TRBJ2-5; 8 nucleotides line up with TRBD1. Losses at the gene ends were 1 base for V and 5 bases for J; bases not matched to a gene: 9. This CDR3 contains 16 residues. CDR1 SEHNR and CDR2 FQNEAQ come from the germline V gene (reference sequence). The CDR3 DNA sequence: TGTGCCAGCAGCTTAGGTGCGGGGACAGGTCGGGAGACCCAGTACTTC. The encoded protein is CASSLGAGTGRETQYF.

This clone was seen just once. V and J are TRBV7-6 and TRBJ1-5, with 8 bases fitting TRBD1. Trimming cost V 1 base and J 7 bases; bases outside gene matches: 3. The CDR3 sequence is 14 residues long. The germline CDR1 and CDR2 sequences are SGHVS and FNYEAQ. CDR3 DNA: TGTGCCAGCAGCTTAGGACAGGGGAGCCAGCCCCAGCATTTT. Translated: CASSLGQGSQPQHF. The whole variable domain, remainder taken from reference TRBV7-6 and TRBJ1-5, is GAGVSQSPRYKVTKRGQDVALRCDPISGHVSLYWYRQALGQGPEFLTYFNYEAQQDKSGLPNDRFSAERPEGSISTLTIQRTEQRDSAMYRCASSLGQGSQPQHFGDGTRLSIL.

The rearrangement links TRBV14 to TRBJ1-1; possible D gene TRBD1, 5 bases. The germline CDR1 and CDR2 sequences are SGHDN and FVKESK. The V gene lost 4 bases and the J gene lost 1 base, with 19 bases spanning the gap. CDR3 size: 17 residues. For the CDR3, the DNA is TGTGCCAGCAGCCCGGGACTCCTTCGGAGGCGGAACACTGAAGCTTTCTTT. Translating gives CASSPGLLRRRNTEAFF.

The V and J genes are TRBV29-1 and TRBJ2-3; D is perhaps TRBD1 (5 bases). V lost 2 bases, J lost 1 base, and 7 bases lay in between. This CDR3 region has 13 residues. Germline CDR1 SQVTM, CDR2 ANQGSEA. CDR3 protein: CSVESQGTDTQYF. CDR3 nucleotides: TGCAGCGTTGAATCACAGGGCACAGATACGCAGTATTTT.

J is TRBJ2-7 and V is TRBV2, with no clear D. The CDR3 runs to 10 residues. Germline values: CDR1 SNHLY, CDR2 FYNNEI. V was pared by 4 bases and J by 6 bases, with 4 bases between. This CDR3 is CASSAVEQYF. CDR3 DNA sequence: TGTGCCAGCAGTGCGGTCGAGCAGTACTTC.

The genes are TRBV7-9 and TRBJ1-2; 8 bases align to TRBD1. The length of the CDR3 is 15 residues. Germline CDR1 reads SEHNR; CDR2 reads FQNEAQ (reference sequence). V was clipped by 1 base and J by 6 bases; unmatched bases: 7. CDR3 protein: CASSLVGQGRDGYTF. The CDR3 DNA sequence: TGTGCCAGCAGCTTAGTTGGACAGGGAAGGGATGGCTACACCTTC.

The V call is TRBV11-1, the J call TRBJ1-2, with 8 bases aligning to TRBD1. The CDR3 runs to 16 residues. Trimming cost V 7 bases and J 4 bases; bases outside gene matches: 14. From germline, CDR1 is SGHAT and CDR2 FQDESV (reference sequence). CDR3 bases: TGTGCCAGCACAAAATCTCCCGGGACAGGAATCTATGGCTACACCTTC. This codes for CASTKSPGTGIYGYTF.

This clone was seen a few times. The chain employs TRBV11-3 and TRBJ2-7, with 7 bases matching TRBD1. Germline V gives CDR1 SGHNT, CDR2 YENEEA. With 5 bases clipped from V and 0 bases from J, the junction kept 4 bases outside the gene matches. The CDR3 loop spans 14 amino acids. The CDR3 loop reads CASSPTGNSYEQYF. CDR3 coding DNA: TGTGCCAGCAGCCCGACAGGGAACTCCTACGAGCAGTACTTC.

This clone was observed a handful of times. The chain combines TRBV6-1 with TRBJ1-5; no definite D call. The V end lost 6 bases, the J end lost 5 bases, and 14 bases lay between the germline ends. Germline CDR1 is MNHNS and CDR2 is SASEGT. This CDR3 comprises 14 residues. The CDR3 nucleotides read TGTGCCAGCAGCAGGAACTGGGGAGATCAGCCCCAGCATTTT. It translates to CASSRNWGDQPQHF.

This clone was detected only once. The chain has TRBV7-2 and TRBJ2-7, with 10 bases identical to TRBD2. The CDR3 is 15 amino acids. After removal of 5 bases from V and 4 bases from J, the junction contained 8 bases not matched to a gene. In germline, CDR1 is SGHTA, CDR2 FQGNSA. CDR3 amino acids: CASSIGLAEGYEQYF. The CDR3 DNA follows: TGTGCCAGCAGCATCGGACTAGCGGAGGGGTACGAGCAGTACTTC. Based on the CDR3 plus reference TRBV7-2 and TRBJ2-7, the full variable domain is GAGVSQSPSNKVTEKGKDVELRCDPISGHTALYWYRQSLGQGLEFLIYFQGNSAPDKSGLPSDRFSAERTGGSVSTLTIQRTQQEDSAVYLCASSIGLAEGYEQYFGPGTRLTVT.

The chain links TRBV2 to TRBJ1-3; tentatively, D is TRBD1 (6 bases). CDR1 is SNHLY, CDR2 FYNNEI, per germline. The CDR3 spans 17 residues. Trimming cost V 3 bases and J 3 bases, with 18 bases left between them. CDR3 loop: CASSDSVRGFDGNTIYF. CDR3 bases: TGTGCCAGCAGTGACTCCGTAAGGGGGTTCGATGGAAACACCATATATTTT.

This clone came up a few times. V usage is TRBV19 and J usage is TRBJ2-3, with 8 bases matching TRBD1. Trimming removed 4 bases from V and 10 bases from J; junction bases left unmatched: 16. The CDR3 spans 16 residues. Germline V gene lookup returns CDR1 LNHDA and CDR2 SQIVND (reference sequence). The CDR3 here is CASSTKTGTGPGAQYF. The CDR3 DNA reads TGTGCCAGTAGTACCAAGACCGGGACAGGCCCAGGGGCGCAGTATTTT.

This clone appeared once. The chain uses TRBV5-5 and TRBJ2-2; TRBD2 matches 10 bases. With V trimmed by 4 bases and J by 8 bases, 8 bases remained unmatched. The CDR3 has 15 residues. Per germline, CDR1 SGHKS and CDR2 YYEKEE (reference sequence). CDR3 loop: CASSRAGGPRGELFF. As DNA, the CDR3 is TGTGCCAGCAGCAGAGCGGGAGGGCCTCGAGGGGAGCTGTTTTTT. Using reference TRBV5-5 and TRBJ2-2 for the parts outside the CDR3, the full variable domain is DAGVTQSPTHLIKTRGQQVTLRCSPISGHKSVSWYQQVLGQGPQFIFQYYEKEERGRGNFPDRFSARQFPNYSSELNVNALLLGDSALYLCASSRAGGPRGELFFGEGSRLTVL.

V gene TRBV9 combines with J gene TRBJ1-5, with D tentatively TRBD1 (5 bases). Trimming cost V 0 bases and J 6 bases, with 13 bases left between them. The CDR3 length is 15 residues. Germline CDR1 and CDR2: SGDLS and YYNGEE. CDR3 residues: CASSVDPGGGQPQHF. The CDR3 bases are TGTGCCAGCAGCGTAGACCCGGGGGGGGGTCAGCCCCAGCATTTT.

V is TRBV29-1 and J is TRBJ1-4, with D unclear. V lost 6 bases and J 0 bases, leaving 5 bases between the germline ends. The CDR3 sequence is 12 residues long. Germline loops: CDR1 SQVTM, CDR2 ANQGSEA. The CDR3: CSVVATNEKLFF. CDR3 coding DNA: TGCAGCGTCGTTGCAACTAATGAAAAACTGTTTTTT.

The chain recombines TRBV7-8 with TRBJ2-7, with 13 nucleotides matching TRBD2. The CDR3 sequence is 15 residues long. Trimming cost V 5 bases and J 2 bases; bases outside gene matches: 3. CDR1 SGHVS and CDR2 FQNEAQ come from the germline V gene. This CDR3 is CASSVGLAGAYEQYF. The CDR3 DNA sequence: TGTGCCAGCAGCGTTGGACTAGCGGGGGCCTACGAGCAGTACTTC.

This clone was seen just once. The rearrangement uses TRBV9 and TRBJ2-1, with 7 bases lining up with TRBD2. The CDR3 is 15 amino acids. Germline V gene lookup returns CDR1 SGDLS and CDR2 YYNGEE. J gave up 2 bases and V 3 bases, and 5 bases lay outside the gene matches. CDR3 DNA: TGTGCCAGCAGCGCTAGCGGTCAAACCTACAATGAGCAGTTCTTC. It is translated as CASSASGQTYNEQFF.

The chain couples TRBV10-3 to TRBJ1-5; D might be TRBD1 (5 bases). The germline V gene encodes CDR1 ENHRY and CDR2 SYGVKD. This CDR3 contains 15 residues. V lost 0 bases to trimming and J lost 5 bases, with 11 bases between them. The CDR3 bases are TGTGCCATCAGTGAGTCTATGGGGGGGTATCAGCCCCAGCATTTT. It yields the protein CAISESMGGYQPQHF.

The rearrangement uses TRBV6-5 and TRBJ2-7, with D possibly TRBD2 on 6 matching bases. The CDR3 runs to 16 residues. V was pared by 2 bases and J by 8 bases, with 22 bases between. CDR1 is MNHEY, CDR2 SVGAGI, per germline. CDR3 protein: CASSYRVGGVGPKQYF. The CDR3 nucleotides are TGTGCCAGCAGTTACAGGGTAGGAGGGGTTGGGCCAAAGCAGTACTTC.

The genes are TRBV5-1 and TRBJ2-7; 11 nucleotides agree with TRBD2. CDR3 length equals 17 residues. Germline V gives CDR1 SGHRS, CDR2 YFSETQ. V trimming: 4 bases; J trimming: 3 bases; junction bases outside the gene matches: 12. CDR3 protein: CASSLDSSGGPFYEQYF. In nucleotides, the CDR3 is TGCGCCAGCAGCCTAGACTCTAGCGGGGGGCCTTTCTACGAGCAGTACTTC.

This clone was seen a handful of times. This chain connects TRBV30 to TRBJ1-1; 8 bases line up with TRBD1. This CDR3 comprises 14 residues. Germline lookup yields CDR1 GTSNPN and CDR2 SVGIG (reference sequence). The junction had 9 bases not matched to a gene; V was cut back by 5 bases and J by 4 bases. CDR3 DNA sequence: TGTGCCTGGGACCATGGACAGGGTATCACTGAAGCTTTCTTT. Its translation is CAWDHGQGITEAFF. The entire variable domain, with the rest obtained from reference TRBV30 and TRBJ1-1, is as follows: SQTIHQWPATLVQPVGSPLSLECTVEGTSNPNLYWYRQAAGRGLQLLFYSVGIGQISSEVPQNLSASRPQDRQFILSSKKLLLSDSGFYLCAWDHGQGITEAFFGQGTRLTVV.

Worth noting for this clone: Germline and junction disagree at one end, which may indicate a read error. The chain recombines TRBV4-2 with TRBJ1-5; D gene ambiguous. Germline assignment: CDR1 LGHNA and CDR2 YNFKEQ. The CDR3 contains 15 residues. The CDR3 here is CASSQEPGRHQPQNF. The DNA of the CDR3 is TGTGCCAGCAGCCAAGAGCCCGGGAGGCATCAGCCCCAGAATTTT.

This clone showed up just a few times. This rearrangement joins TRBV5-1 to TRBJ2-7, with 9 bases matching TRBD1. The CDR3 spans 13 residues. V shed 5 bases and J 3 bases; nucleotides not matched to a gene: 3. CDR1 and CDR2 (germline): SGHRS, YFSETQ. DNA of the CDR3: TGCGCCAGCAGGCGGGGACAGGGCTACGAGCAGTACTTC. It encodes CASRRGQGYEQYF.

This sequence joins TRBV30 and TRBJ2-7; a weak D match, TRBD1 (6 bases). V lost 1 base, J lost 6 bases, and 19 bases lay in between. The germline gives CDR1 GTSNPN, CDR2 SVGIG (reference sequence). There are 15 residues in the CDR3. CDR3 in amino acids: CAWSGIRTQGSEQYF. CDR3 nucleotide sequence: TGTGCCTGGAGTGGAATACGGACCCAGGGGAGCGAGCAGTACTTC.

Concerning this clone: Other nucleotide sequences from this sample produce the same CDR3. The V and J genes are TRBV18 and TRBJ1-2, with 8 bases fitting TRBD1. The CDR3 sequence is 15 residues long. Germline V gene sequence: CDR1 KGHSH, CDR2 LQKENI. With 2 bases clipped from V and 4 bases from J, the junction kept 6 bases outside the gene matches. CDR3 sequence: CASSPSGTGIYGYTF. The CDR3 region has the DNA TGTGCCAGCTCACCATCCGGGACAGGCATCTATGGCTACACCTTC.

The V gene is TRBV5-8, the J gene TRBJ1-1; D uncertain. Germline V gene data show CDR1 as SGHTS and CDR2 as YDEGEE. The germline V and J ends were trimmed by 2 bases and 10 bases, with 6 bases remaining between them. CDR3 length: 10 amino acids. As DNA, the CDR3 is TGTGCCAGCAGCTTCGCGAGAGCTTTCTTT. Translated: CASSFARAFF.

The chain recombines TRBV7-3 with TRBJ2-1; no reliable D call. In germline, CDR1 is SGHTA, CDR2 FQGTGA. V lost 5 bases and J 2 bases, leaving 16 bases between the germline ends. The CDR3 contains 16 residues. Here the CDR3 DNA reads TGTGCCAGCAGCATATCTTCAGTTCCCCCCTACAATGAGCAGTTCTTC. It is translated as CASSISSVPPYNEQFF.

This clone has only a few counts. The sample has other DNA sequences that encode this CDR3 too. V and J are TRBV6-1 and TRBJ1-2; possible D gene TRBD1, 6 bases. This CDR3 region has 12 residues. V was shortened by 3 bases and J by 5 bases, with 7 bases between the two germline ends. Germline CDR1 reads MNHNS; CDR2 reads SASEGT. CDR3 DNA sequence: TGTGCCAGCAGTGACAGGGGTTATGGCTACACCTTC. Translation: CASSDRGYGYTF.

This chain joins TRBV20-1 and TRBJ2-7, with TRBD1 as a possible D gene (6 bases). Germline V lookup: CDR1 DFQATT, CDR2 SNEGSKA (reference sequence). The CDR3 length is 11 residues. V shed 7 bases and J shed 3 bases, with 10 bases lying between them. CDR3 nucleotides: TGCAGTGGAATCAGGGGCTACGAGCAGTACTTC. Its translation is CSGIRGYEQYF.